A selection of T cell receptor beta chains follows, all from one sample in a study of cytomegalovirus exposure and HLA in healthy donors. The repertoire was sequenced with immunoSEQ multiplex PCR; TCRdb's copy has only in-frame clones and lacks some. The table records about 130,000 clones, more than 65% of them present only once. The specimen sequenced was PBMCs. These receptor sequences come from a man younger than 35 in good health and CMV-seropositive. Each CDR3 is given with its conserved first and last residue. The D gene is left open where the match is weak. Expanded clones get a size class; other rows say once, few or many, or leave the size out.

J gene | clone size | V gene | D gene | CDR3 DNA | CDR3 protein
TRBJ2-2 | - | TRBV11-2 | - | TGTGCCAGCAGCTTAACAGGGGGGGTGTTTTTT | CASSLTGGVFF
TRBJ2-6 | few | TRBV29-1 | - | TGCAGCGTTCTTGGTGCGGCTGGGGCCAACGTCCTGACTTTC | CSVLGAAGANVLTF
TRBJ2-2 | - | TRBV6-5 | TRBD2 | TGTGCCAGCAGTTACGATGCGGGGGTGGCCGGGGAGCTGTTTTTT | CASSYDAGVAGELFF
TRBJ1-2 | - | TRBV19 | TRBD1 | TGTGCCACTAAGCCGGGACAGGGTTCTAACTATGGCTACACCTTC | CATKPGQGSNYGYTF
TRBJ1-2 | - | TRBV9 | - | TGTGCCAGCAGCGGGACCCAGGGTTCCTCTGGCTATGGCTACACCTTC | CASSGTQGSSGYGYTF
TRBJ2-3 | - | TRBV7-2 | TRBD2 | TGTGCCAGCAGCTTAGTCGTTAGCGGGGGGGCTCTCGGTACGCAGTATTTT | CASSLVVSGGALGTQYF
TRBJ1-1 | few | TRBV18 | - | TGTGCCAGCTCACCAGACCAGGGTGTGGAAGCTTTCTTT | CASSPDQGVEAFF
TRBJ2-3 | - | TRBV4-3 | TRBD2 | TGCGCCAGCAGCCCTTGGGGAGGGGGCACAGATACGCAGTATTTT | CASSPWGGGTDTQYF
TRBJ2-3 | few | TRBV5-4 | - | TGTGCCAGCAGCTTGGCGTCCAGCACAGATACGCAGTATTTT | CASSLASSTDTQYF
TRBJ2-7 | - | TRBV2 | - | TGTGCCAGCAGTGAATACAGGGCTTCTTACGAGCAGTACTTC | CASSEYRASYEQYF
TRBJ2-5 | - | TRBV2 | - | TGTGCCAGCAGCAGGGACTCCCAAGAGACCCAGTACTTC | CASSRDSQETQYF
TRBJ2-2 | - | TRBV6-1 | - | TGTGCCAGCGGGGGGTTTGGGGTGAACACCGGGGAGCTGTTTTTT | CASGGFGVNTGELFF
TRBJ1-2 | - | TRBV9 | - | TGTGCCAGCAGCCCCTCGGGCAGGGTCGACTTGAACTATGGCTACACCTTC | CASSPSGRVDLNYGYTF
TRBJ2-1 | - | TRBV5-1 | TRBD2 | TGCGCCAGCAGCCCGTGGACTAGCGGGAGTGTCGATGAGCAGTTCTTC | CASSPWTSGSVDEQFF
TRBJ2-7 | - | TRBV5-1 | TRBD1 | TGCGCCAGCAGCTATGACAGGGCTACAGGGCAGTACTTC | CASSYDRATGQYF
TRBJ2-7 | - | TRBV5-6 | - | TGTGCCAGCAGCTTGGTCAAGGGGCGGATTCTATTCGAGCAGTACTTC | CASSLVKGRILFEQYF
TRBJ2-3 | - | TRBV30 | - | TGTGCCTGGGGGACTACAGATACGCAGTATTTT | CAWGTTDTQYF
TRBJ2-7 | - | TRBV29-1 | TRBD2 | TGCAGCGTTGAAGTTCTAGCGGGCTACGAGCAGTACTTC | CSVEVLAGYEQYF
TRBJ2-3 | - | TRBV9 | TRBD2 | TGTGCCAGCAGCGCGTTAGCGGGGGGGCCTGACGGAGCGGATACGCAGTATTTT | CASSALAGGPDGADTQYF
TRBJ2-3 | - | TRBV7-2 | - | TGTGCCAGCAGCTTAGGCTTTGCGGAATCTACGCAGTATTTT | CASSLGFAESTQYF
TRBJ2-1 | once | TRBV30 | TRBD2 | TGTGCCCATAGCGGGAGGGCCTGGGATGAGCAGTTCTTC | CAHSGRAWDEQFF
TRBJ1-5 | few | TRBV19 | - | TGTGCCAGTTCCGGACACCGCAATCAGCCCCAGCATTTT | CASSGHRNQPQHF
TRBJ1-1 | - | TRBV5-1 | - | TGCGCCAGCAGCTTGAGCGGGGTCCGAATTAGTGGGAACACTGAAGCTTTCTTT | CASSLSGVRISGNTEAFF
TRBJ2-3 | - | TRBV10-1 | - | TGCGCCAGCAGTGAGGGAGGGAGGCCACCAAAGCAAGATACGCAGTATTTT | CASSEGGRPPKQDTQYF
TRBJ2-2 | few | TRBV27 | TRBD2 | TGTGCCAGCAGTTCAGGTGCCCTAGCGGGGTTAGGGGAGCTGTTTTTT | CASSSGALAGLGELFF
TRBJ2-5 | - | TRBV4-3 | - | TGCGCCAGCAGCCAAGGGCCGGGACAACTGGGTGACCAAGAGACCCAGTACTTC | CASSQGPGQLGDQETQYF
TRBJ2-6 | few | TRBV28 | TRBD1 | TGTGCCAGCAGCTTTCCGACAGGGGTTGGGGCCAACGTCCTGACTTTC | CASSFPTGVGANVLTF
TRBJ2-7 | - | TRBV5-1 | TRBD1 | TGCGCCAGCAGCTCGACGGGACAGCCGACCTACGAGCAGTACTTC | CASSSTGQPTYEQYF
TRBJ1-5 | once | TRBV5-1 | TRBD1 | TGCGCCAGCAGCTTGACAGGGGGCCTAGGACAGCCCCAGCATTTT | CASSLTGGLGQPQHF
TRBJ1-1 | - | TRBV9 | TRBD1 | TGTGCCAGCAGCGTAGAAGGGACAGTTAACACTGAAGCTTTCTTT | CASSVEGTVNTEAFF
TRBJ2-5 | - | TRBV7-2 | - | TGTGCCAGCAGCCTCGGACTGAGGGAGACCCAGTACTTC | CASSLGLRETQYF
TRBJ1-4 | few | TRBV19 | TRBD1 | TGTGCCAGTAGCCTGGACAGGGGAGACGAAAAACTGTTTTTT | CASSLDRGDEKLFF
TRBJ2-7 | - | TRBV30 | - | TGTGCCTGGACAGTGGACTCGAGCGAGCAGTACTTC | CAWTVDSSEQYF
TRBJ2-5 | - | TRBV14 | - | TGTGCCAGCAGCCAGTCTCCTAGGGGCAAGAGAACCCAGTACTTC | CASSQSPRGKRTQYF
TRBJ2-3 | - | TRBV10-3 | TRBD2 | TGTGCCATCAGTGACGCGGGAGTCTTGGCAGATACGCAGTATTTT | CAISDAGVLADTQYF
TRBJ2-7 | - | TRBV7-2 | TRBD2 | TGTGCCAGCAGCTTAGCGCTCCTAGCGGGGGGGCCGAATTACGAGCAGTACTTC | CASSLALLAGGPNYEQYF
TRBJ1-1 | - | TRBV10-3 | - | TGTGCCATCAGTGTCGCGGGTACTGAAGCTTTCTTT | CAISVAGTEAFF
TRBJ2-5 | - | TRBV30 | TRBD2 | TGTGCCTGGAGTGGTACTAGCGGGGTGAGGGAGACCCAGTACTTC | CAWSGTSGVRETQYF
TRBJ1-1 | - | TRBV5-6 | - | TGTGCCAGCAGCCCTCCGAACCTCGACACCACTGAAGCTTTCTTT | CASSPPNLDTTEAFF
TRBJ1-3 | - | TRBV7-9 | - | TGTGCCAGCAGCTTGGTAGTCTCTGAAAACACCATATATTTT | CASSLVVSENTIYF
TRBJ1-5 | - | TRBV6-1 | TRBD1 | TGTGCCAGCAACCTCGACAGGGGAGGCAATCAGCCCCAGCATTTT | CASNLDRGGNQPQHF
TRBJ2-1 | - | TRBV4-3 | - | TGCGCCAGCAGCCCTAACTCAGTTGCGGGATACGGGAATGAGCAGTTCTTC | CASSPNSVAGYGNEQFF
TRBJ2-5 | - | TRBV30 | TRBD1 | TGTGCCCATGGGACAGTCGAAGAGACCCAGTACTTC | CAHGTVEETQYF
TRBJ2-1 | - | TRBV15 | - | TGTGCCACCAGCTGGGACTTCTACAATGAGCAGTTCTTC | CATSWDFYNEQFF
TRBJ2-7 | - | TRBV29-1 | TRBD2 | TGCAGCGGCTTAGCGGGGGGATACGAGCAGTACTTC | CSGLAGGYEQYF
TRBJ2-5 | - | TRBV7-9 | TRBD1 | TGTGCCAGCAGCCGGGACAGGGGAGAGACCCAGTACTTC | CASSRDRGETQYF